These T cell receptor beta chains were read from a single sample in a study of cytomegalovirus exposure and HLA in healthy donors. Clones were read by immunoSEQ multiplex PCR, and TCRdb kept only the in-frame ones, dropping some. This table holds approximately 92,000 clones, around three quarters found once. The sequencing sample was made of PBMCs. The receptors derive from a man aged 55-75 years in good health and CMV-seronegative. CDR3s include the opening cysteine and the closing phenylalanine or tryptophan. The D gene is left open where the match is weak. Not all rows give a size; the values are once, few, many and, for expanded clones, a class.

TRBD2,TRBJ2-5,few,TRBV5-1,CASSSWTSGRVEGETQYF,TGCGCCAGCAGCTCATGGACTAGCGGGAGGGTGGAGGGAGAGACCCAGTACTTC
TRBD2,TRBJ2-1,once,TRBV30,CAWSVPSGLYNEQFF,TGTGCCTGGAGTGTACCTAGCGGACTCTACAATGAGCAGTTCTTC
.,TRBJ1-1,.,TRBV7-2,CASSSLGGSEAFF,TGTGCCAGCAGCTCCCTAGGGGGTTCTGAAGCTTTCTTT
.,TRBJ2-7,.,TRBV10-3,CAISDGGVGEQYF,TGTGCCATCAGTGATGGAGGTGTGGGCGAGCAGTACTTC
TRBD1,TRBJ2-7,.,TRBV5-1,CASSEVGQGGEQYF,TGCGCCAGCAGCGAAGTAGGACAGGGCGGCGAGCAGTACTTC
TRBD1,TRBJ2-7,.,TRBV7-7,CASSLGTGSGEQYF,TGTGCTAGCAGCTTAGGGACAGGGTCGGGTGAGCAGTACTTC
.,TRBJ2-3,.,TRBV11-2,CASSLTSLYTDTQYF,TGTGCCAGCAGCTTGACATCCTTGTACACAGATACGCAGTATTTT
TRBD1,TRBJ2-2,.,TRBV6-1,CASSEIGTGTGATGELFF,TGTGCCAGCAGTGAAATCGGGACAGGGACGGGTGCCACCGGGGAGCTGTTTTTT
.,TRBJ2-3,.,TRBV5-6,CASSGYTPGTDTQYF,TGTGCCAGCAGCGGGTACACCCCCGGGACAGATACGCAGTATTTT
TRBD1,TRBJ2-7,.,TRBV7-9,CASSSRSRGQTYEQYF,TGTGCCAGCAGCTCAAGGTCGAGGGGGCAAACCTACGAGCAGTACTTC
.,TRBJ1-6,.,TRBV30,CAWSSPQGWNSPLHF,TGTGCCTGGAGTTCTCCCCAGGGGTGGAATTCACCCCTCCACTTT
TRBD1,TRBJ1-1,once,TRBV27,CASSLNTGGRGNTEAFF,TGTGCCAGCAGTTTAAACACAGGGGGTCGGGGGAACACTGAAGCTTTCTTT
TRBD1,TRBJ2-5,.,TRBV19,CASSPQGAQETQYF,TGTGCCAGTAGTCCCCAGGGGGCCCAAGAGACCCAGTACTTC
TRBD1,TRBJ2-7,.,TRBV7-9,CASSGAGTGDRYEQYF,TGTGCCAGCAGCGGGGCCGGGACAGGGGATCGCTACGAGCAGTACTTC
.,TRBJ2-3,few,TRBV2,CASSVMRAGGITDTQYF,TGTGCCAGCAGTGTAATGAGGGCGGGTGGTATCACAGATACGCAGTATTTT
TRBD1,TRBJ1-1,.,TRBV28,CASTVTGLGTEAFF,TGTGCCAGCACCGTGACAGGGTTGGGCACTGAAGCTTTCTTT
.,TRBJ2-1,.,TRBV5-1,CASNLGGVTYNEQFF,TGCGCCAGCAATCTGGGAGGCGTGACCTACAATGAGCAGTTCTTC
TRBD1,TRBJ2-7,.,TRBV7-2,CASSPGQGQYEQYF,TGTGCCAGCAGCCCGGGACAGGGGCAGTACGAGCAGTACTTC
TRBD1,TRBJ2-2,once,TRBV14,CASSLLTGFNTGELFF,TGTGCCAGCAGCCTTCTGACAGGGTTTAACACCGGGGAGCTGTTTTTT
.,TRBJ1-2,.,TRBV12-5,CASAANRDGYTF,TGTGCTAGTGCCGCGAACAGGGATGGCTACACCTTC
.,TRBJ1-4,.,TRBV18,CASSPRGVGGATNEKLFF,TGTGCCAGCTCACCCCGTGGGGTCGGAGGGGCAACTAATGAAAAACTGTTTTTT
.,TRBJ1-1,once,TRBV7-9,CASSSPGGLWAFF,TGTGCCAGCAGCTCCCCGGGGGGGCTGTGGGCTTTCTTT
.,TRBJ1-2,.,TRBV5-6,CASSQTGTYGYTF,TGTGCCAGCAGTCAAACAGGGACCTATGGCTACACCTTC
TRBD1,TRBJ2-5,.,TRBV27,CASSSIPGQQETQYF,TGTGCCAGCAGTTCGATCCCGGGACAGCAAGAGACCCAGTACTTC
TRBD2,TRBJ2-2,.,TRBV5-1,CASRALAANTGELFF,TGCGCCAGCAGAGCACTAGCGGCGAACACCGGGGAGCTGTTTTTT
.,TRBJ2-1,.,TRBV6-5,CASTVTSNGNEQFF,TGTGCCAGCACCGTGACTTCCAACGGGAATGAGCAGTTCTTC
TRBD2,TRBJ2-1,.,TRBV4-1,CASSRYQPGLAGNNEQFF,TGCGCCAGCAGCCGCTACCAACCGGGACTAGCGGGGAACAATGAGCAGTTCTTC
.,TRBJ2-1,once,TRBV7-2,CASSFATFSYNEQFF,TGTGCCAGCAGCTTTGCGACATTTTCCTACAATGAGCAGTTCTTC
.,TRBJ2-2,.,TRBV30,CAWSGGLADTGELFF,TGTGCCTGGAGCGGGGGGCTAGCGGACACCGGGGAGCTGTTTTTT
TRBD1,TRBJ2-7,few,TRBV7-9,CASSFGTGGYEQYF,TGTGCCAGCAGCTTTGGGACAGGGGGCTACGAGCAGTACTTC
.,TRBJ2-7,.,TRBV5-8,CASSTGQAGTLREQYF,TGTGCCAGCAGCACTGGACAGGCGGGGACCCTGAGGGAGCAGTACTTC
.,TRBJ2-7,.,TRBV19,CASSISAQGSYEQYF,TGTGCCAGTAGTATTTCAGCGCAGGGCTCCTACGAGCAGTACTTC
.,TRBJ2-3,.,TRBV7-2,CASSLAWGGPTDTQYF,TGTGCCAGCAGCTTAGCGTGGGGGGGCCCCACAGATACGCAGTATTTT
.,TRBJ2-3,.,TRBV5-1,CASSLAGGTTDTQYF,TGCGCCAGCAGCTTGGCCGGCGGGACCACAGATACGCAGTATTTT
.,TRBJ1-5,once,TRBV5-6,CASSSGFGNQPQHF,TGTGCCAGCAGCTCAGGGTTCGGCAATCAGCCCCAGCATTTT
TRBD1,TRBJ2-7,.,TRBV5-1,CASSLSPGQGYEQYF,TGCGCCAGCAGTTTATCCCCGGGACAGGGCTACGAGCAGTACTTC
.,TRBJ2-5,.,TRBV13,CASSWGTVGPETQYF,TGTGCCAGCAGCTGGGGGACTGTCGGTCCGGAGACCCAGTACTTC
TRBD2,TRBJ2-3,.,TRBV10-3,CAISQTSGSTDTQYF,TGTGCCATCAGCCAGACTAGCGGGAGCACAGATACGCAGTATTTT
TRBD1,TRBJ2-7,.,TRBV7-9,CASSYGQGVEQYF,TGTGCCAGCAGTTACGGACAGGGGGTCGAGCAGTACTTC
.,TRBJ2-7,.,TRBV7-2,CASSLARRAIGSEQYF,TGTGCCAGCAGCTTAGCGCGGCGGGCTATTGGCAGCGAGCAGTACTTC
.,TRBJ1-1,few,TRBV5-1,CASSFSIDTEAFF,TGCGCCAGCAGCTTTAGTATAGACACTGAAGCTTTCTTT
TRBD2,TRBJ2-7,.,TRBV9,CASSPRGIDYEQYF,TGTGCCAGCAGTCCGCGGGGGATCGACTACGAGCAGTACTTC
TRBD2,TRBJ2-3,.,TRBV29-1,CSVMMGGSTDTQYF,TGCAGCGTTATGATGGGAGGGAGTACAGATACGCAGTATTTT
TRBD2,TRBJ2-4,.,TRBV5-1,CASSLVGGFQDIQYF,TGCGCCAGCAGCTTGGTCGGGGGGTTTCAGGACATTCAGTACTTC
.,TRBJ1-2,.,TRBV2,CASRQSLGQYYGYTF,TGTGCCAGCCGACAGTCATTAGGACAGTACTATGGCTACACCTTC
.,TRBJ1-1,.,TRBV27,CASTRQLMNTEAFF,TGTGCCAGCACCAGACAGCTCATGAACACTGAAGCTTTCTTT
TRBD1,TRBJ2-7,.,TRBV15,CATSRFGTALNEQYF,TGTGCCACCAGCAGATTCGGGACAGCCTTAAACGAGCAGTACTTC
.,TRBJ1-5,.,TRBV15,CATSAGYSNQPQHF,TGTGCCACCAGCGCAGGCTATAGCAATCAGCCCCAGCATTTT
.,TRBJ1-1,.,TRBV7-2,CASSLDTGNTEAFF,TGTGCCAGCAGCTTAGATACAGGGAACACTGAAGCTTTCTTT
.,TRBJ2-7,.,TRBV28,CASGRINEQYF,TGTGCCAGCGGGAGAATCAACGAGCAGTACTTC
TRBD1,TRBJ2-7,.,TRBV6-5,CASSRDRGNYEQYF,TGTGCCAGCAGTAGGGACAGGGGGAACTACGAGCAGTACTTC
.,TRBJ2-7,.,TRBV7-9,CASSPLRGARDEQYF,TGTGCCAGCAGCCCGCTCAGGGGGGCGCGGGACGAGCAGTACTTC
.,TRBJ2-5,.,TRBV2,CASSDDARETQYF,TGTGCCAGCAGTGATGATGCCCGGGAGACCCAGTACTTC
TRBD1,TRBJ1-4,.,TRBV6-1,CASSPQGTNEKLFF,TGTGCCAGCAGTCCACAGGGGACTAATGAAAAACTGTTTTTT
TRBD2,TRBJ2-7,.,TRBV6-1,CASSETSGGSYEQYF,TGTGCCAGCAGTGAAACTAGCGGGGGCTCCTACGAGCAGTACTTC
.,TRBJ2-5,.,TRBV30,CAWSLFWIPGYQETQYF,TGTGCCTGGAGCCTTTTCTGGATCCCGGGGTACCAAGAGACCCAGTACTTC
.,TRBJ2-5,.,TRBV5-1,CASSPLRTQETQYF,TGCGCCAGCAGCCCCCTGCGGACTCAAGAGACCCAGTACTTC
TRBD2,TRBJ2-1,once,TRBV6-4,CASSESTSRYNEQFF,TGTGCCAGCAGTGAGTCGACTAGCCGTTACAATGAGCAGTTCTTC